The present TCR beta chain was sequenced within a study of blood T cells in healthy people across ages (dated by TCRdb to 2015 to 2017). General notes on the study: In model experiments, template switching captured about one uniquely barcoded TCR beta cDNA molecule for every two T cells. The study analyzed two additional independent replicas of 1 million unique cDNA reads from the same blood draw for two donors, one aged 18 to 30 and one aged 80 or older. Four age groups were formed from the donors: young (average about 17 years), middle-aged (more than 35), aged (approximately 60) and long-lived (approximately 78). Age-related changes in TCR beta repertoire diversity were measured in the study by deep sequencing normalized with unique cDNA molecular identifiers.

Points on this clonotype: The antigen this receptor binds is unknown. Per-nucleotide qualities are absent, and no much larger clonotype sits a single base away.

Donors were 40 or so systemically healthy Caucasian individuals from Russia aged roughly 6 to 90 years. Each donor gave 8 to 10 milliliters of peripheral blood, drawn into EDTA-treated Vacutainer tubes. Ficoll-Paque density-gradient centrifugation was used to isolate PBMCs, with at least 7 million per sample. Total RNA was extracted from PBMCs with Trizol reagent, with at least 5 micrograms obtained per sample. The percentages of naive CD45RAhigh/CD27high T cells were determined by flow cytometry on a PBMC aliquot from every donor. Counted from cysteine to phenylalanine, this CDR3 has 15 amino acids. The only DNA kept is the CDR3, 45 bases in frame from the first base. The germline V end is reduced by 3 bases and the J end by 5 bases; junction bases left unmatched: 8. As encoded in the germline V gene, CDR1 is LGHNA while CDR2 is YSLEER. Libraries were constructed by 5' RACE. The run used an Illumina HiSeq 2500. The second PCR ran for about 6 to 11 cycles and used a J-beta primer mix along with a sample-barcoded 5' primer. A template-switch 5' adaptor carrying 12 random nucleotides introduced a unique molecular identifier onto each TCR beta cDNA molecule. Each sample yielded at least 2.5 million CDR3-containing paired-end reads. All of the RNA was converted into first-strand cDNA using the Mint cDNA synthesis kit, with a TRBC-specific oligonucleotide serving as the primer. After uracil-DNA glycosylase treatment, a first 18-cycle PCR used universal primers M1SS and BC2_uni_R on all cDNA. In the authors' own workflow: Each sample was normalized by randomly selecting 1 million high-quality reads, each carrying a distinct molecular identifier. Instead of being binned into consensus sequences, reads with shared molecular identifiers were discarded. MiTCR, with a Q25 quality threshold and the strictest error-elimination algorithm, was used for CDR3 identification, clonotype clustering and error correction. Lower-bound total TCR beta diversity was estimated with a nonparametric unseen species model using Euler transformation. Using fastp trimming at Q25 and MiXCR clonotype assembly, TCRdb reanalyzed the public sequencing data and kept in-frame beta chains. Here each entry gathers all rows of one CDR3 protein and keeps the most common genes and DNA. The V and J calls reflect TCRdb's pipeline rather than the authors' work. In this sample the table shows about 1 million distinct CDR3 sequences, almost 25% of which occur a single time. The ten largest clonotypes hold approximately 0.71% of the sample.

Study-level results and caveats: The percentage of naive T cells measured by flow cytometry correlated strongly with observed TCR beta diversity. As age increased, observed TCR beta diversity per million T cells dropped in a roughly linear way, and a significant reduction was already evident by age about 36. The long-lived group showed more naive CD4+ T cells, fewer expanded clones and increased TCR diversity than the aged group, suggesting age selection. Because donor CMV infection status was unknown, age-related changes in expanded clonotypes were potentially confounded. Estimates of total diversity from one million sequenced T cells were regarded as lower bounds and underestimates. Conclusive comparison of naive and antigen-experienced compartments was prevented by the profiling of bulk unsorted PBMCs.

This same sample was also taken into another study, of T cells of mothers and their children. From the second report: Nine systemically healthy Caucasian individuals, comprising three mothers and their six children, were included as donors. cDNA synthesis consumed the entire amount of extracted RNA, loaded at 1.5 ug RNA in each 15 ul reaction. Sample barcodes and 2-4 random nucleotides were added via the M1S primer in the second PCR. Over 8.5 million TCR beta CDR3 reads came from each mother, compared with 3.3 million or so reads from each child. In both related and unrelated pairs, thymic selection shapes the output of TCR recombination in a similar way, with inherited differences having only a minor effect. Related mother-child pairs always showed normalized repertoire overlap that was slightly higher than in unrelated mother-child pairs, though the difference was never significant. Persistent microchimeric T cell clones were not detected, at a sensitivity of roughly 100 clones per million clonotypes. The study used deep NGS to compare TCR beta repertoires of mothers and children, seeking features distinguishing related mother-child pairs from unrelated individuals. On average, the children were about 12 +/- 4 years old, while the mothers were around 42 +/- 4 years old. After adapter ligation was performed with NEBNext reagents, the libraries were sequenced on an Illumina HiSeq 2000 with 100+100 nt paired-end reads. To prevent cross-contamination, the mother and child libraries were prepared one month apart and sequenced in separate runs. Each donor had between roughly 450,000 and 2,300,000 distinct TCR beta clonotypes identified. Naive TCR beta clonotypes were estimated from low-frequency clonotypes matched to each donor's FACS-determined naive share, without sorting.

Specimen: blood. In this chain, TRBV4-3 is recombined with TRBJ2-7; 9 bases in the junction line up with TRBD1. The TCR was taken from a girl aged 2-9 years in good health. The CDR3 protein sequence reads: CASSQLQGAMNEQYF. The nucleotides are TGCGCCAGCAGCCAGCTACAGGGGGCTATGAACGAGCAGTACTTC.